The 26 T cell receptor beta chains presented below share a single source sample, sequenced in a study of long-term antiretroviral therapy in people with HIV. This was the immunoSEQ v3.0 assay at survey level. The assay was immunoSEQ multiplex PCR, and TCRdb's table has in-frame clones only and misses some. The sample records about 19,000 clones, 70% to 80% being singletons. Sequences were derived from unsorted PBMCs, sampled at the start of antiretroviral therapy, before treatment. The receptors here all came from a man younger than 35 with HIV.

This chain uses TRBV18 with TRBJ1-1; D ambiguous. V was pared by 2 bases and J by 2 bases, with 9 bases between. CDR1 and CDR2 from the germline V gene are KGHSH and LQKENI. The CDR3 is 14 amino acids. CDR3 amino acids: CASSPGQTNTEAFF. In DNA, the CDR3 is TGTGCCAGCTCACCAGGCCAGACCAACACTGAAGCTTTCTTT.

The CDR3: CASSLDTASVREQFF. CDR3 coding DNA: TGTGCCAGCAGCTTAGATACAGCCTCTGTTCGGGAGCAGTTCTTC. This rearrangement joins TRBV7-2 to TRBJ2-1; D unresolved. Deletions cut 1 base from V and 10 bases from J, with 17 bases between. The CDR3 is 15 amino acids. The V gene's germline CDR1 is SGHTA and CDR2 FQGNSA.

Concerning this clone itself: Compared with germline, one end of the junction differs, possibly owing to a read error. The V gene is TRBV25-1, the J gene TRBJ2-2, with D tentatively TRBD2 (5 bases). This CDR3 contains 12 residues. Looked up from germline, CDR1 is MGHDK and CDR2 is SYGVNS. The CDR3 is CASTGNAGELFF. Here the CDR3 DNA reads TGTGCCAGCACCGGGAACGCCGGGGAGCTGTTTTTT.

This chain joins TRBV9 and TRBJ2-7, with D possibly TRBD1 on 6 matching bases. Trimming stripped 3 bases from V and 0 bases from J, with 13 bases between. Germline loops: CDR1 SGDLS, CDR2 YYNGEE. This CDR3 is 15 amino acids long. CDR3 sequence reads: CASSALQGSSYEQYF. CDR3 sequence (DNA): TGTGCCAGCAGCGCGCTTCAGGGGAGCTCCTACGAGCAGTACTTC.

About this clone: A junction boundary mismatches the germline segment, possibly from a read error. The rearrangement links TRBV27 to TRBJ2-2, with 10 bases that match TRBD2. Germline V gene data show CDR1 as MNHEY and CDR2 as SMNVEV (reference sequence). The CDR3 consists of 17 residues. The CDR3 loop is CASSLLAGGYLGGELFF. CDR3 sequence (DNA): TGTGCCAGCAGTTTATTAGCGGGAGGATATTTGGGAGGGGAACTGTTTTTT.

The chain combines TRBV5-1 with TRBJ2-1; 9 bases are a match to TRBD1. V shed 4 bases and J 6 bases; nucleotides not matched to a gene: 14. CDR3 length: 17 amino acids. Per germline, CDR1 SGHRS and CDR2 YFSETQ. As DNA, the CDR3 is TGCGCCAGCAGCCTGGCCTCCGGGACAGGGATAGCCAATGAGCAGTTCTTC. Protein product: CASSLASGTGIANEQFF. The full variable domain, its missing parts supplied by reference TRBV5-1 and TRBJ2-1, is KAGVTQTPRYLIKTRGQQVTLSCSPISGHRSVSWYQQTPGQGLQFLFEYFSETQRNKGNFPGRFSGRQFSNSRSEMNVSTLELGDSALYLCASSLASGTGIANEQFFGPGTRLTVL.

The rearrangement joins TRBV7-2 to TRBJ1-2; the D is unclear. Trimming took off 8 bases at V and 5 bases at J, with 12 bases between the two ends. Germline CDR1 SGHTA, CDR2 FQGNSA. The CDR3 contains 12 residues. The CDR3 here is CASRRGGYGYTF. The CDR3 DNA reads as TGTGCCAGCCGCCGTGGAGGGTATGGCTACACCTTC.

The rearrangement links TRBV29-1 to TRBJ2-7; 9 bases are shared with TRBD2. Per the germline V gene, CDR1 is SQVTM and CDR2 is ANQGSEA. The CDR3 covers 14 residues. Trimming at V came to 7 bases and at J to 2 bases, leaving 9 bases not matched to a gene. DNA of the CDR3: TGCAGCGCCGGGGGGGCGGGAGGGCCCTACGAGCAGTACTTC. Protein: CSAGGAGGPYEQYF.

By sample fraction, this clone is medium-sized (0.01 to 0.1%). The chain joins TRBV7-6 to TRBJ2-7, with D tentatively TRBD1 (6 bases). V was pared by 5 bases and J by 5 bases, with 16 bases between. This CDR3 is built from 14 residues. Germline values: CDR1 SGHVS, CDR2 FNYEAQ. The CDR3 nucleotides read TGTGCCAGCAGCCAGGGACATGGGGGAGACGAGCAGTACTTC. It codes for CASSQGHGGDEQYF.

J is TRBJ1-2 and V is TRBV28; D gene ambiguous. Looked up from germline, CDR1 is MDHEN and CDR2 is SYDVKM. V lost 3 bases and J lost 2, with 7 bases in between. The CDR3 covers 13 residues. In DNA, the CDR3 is TGTGCCAGCAGTTTGTTGGGCAACTATGGCTACACCTTC. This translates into CASSLLGNYGYTF.

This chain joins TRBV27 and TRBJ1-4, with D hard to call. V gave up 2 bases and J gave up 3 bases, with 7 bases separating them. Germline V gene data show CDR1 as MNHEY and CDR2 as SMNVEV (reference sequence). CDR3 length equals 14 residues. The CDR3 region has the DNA TGTGCCAGCAGTTTAACGAATTCTAATGAAAAACTGTTTTTT. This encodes CASSLTNSNEKLFF.

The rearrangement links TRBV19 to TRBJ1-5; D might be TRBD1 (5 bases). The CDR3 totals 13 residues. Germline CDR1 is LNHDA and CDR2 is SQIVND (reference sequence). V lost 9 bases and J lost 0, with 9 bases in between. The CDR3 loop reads CASRTLSNQPQHF. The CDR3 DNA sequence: TGTGCCAGCAGGACACTTAGCAATCAGCCCCAGCATTTT.

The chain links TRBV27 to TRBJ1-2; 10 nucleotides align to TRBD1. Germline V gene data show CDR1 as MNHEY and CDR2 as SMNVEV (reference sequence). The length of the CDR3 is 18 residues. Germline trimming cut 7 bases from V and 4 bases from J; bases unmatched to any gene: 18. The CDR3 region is CASTNSSTGGWRIYGYTF. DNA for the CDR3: TGTGCCAGCACCAATTCCTCGACAGGGGGCTGGCGGATCTATGGCTACACCTTC.

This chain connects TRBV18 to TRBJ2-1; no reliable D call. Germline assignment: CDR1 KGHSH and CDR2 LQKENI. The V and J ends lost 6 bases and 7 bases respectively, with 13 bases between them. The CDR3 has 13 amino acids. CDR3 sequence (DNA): TGTGCCAGCTCCCCCCACCGCGGAAATGAGCAGTTCTTC. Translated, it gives CASSPHRGNEQFF. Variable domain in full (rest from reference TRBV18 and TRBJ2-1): NAGVMQNPRHLVRRRGQEARLRCSPMKGHSHVYWYRQLPEEGLKFMVYLQKENIIDESGMPKERFSAEFPKEGPSILRIQQVVRGDSAAYFCASSPHRGNEQFFGPGTRLTVL.

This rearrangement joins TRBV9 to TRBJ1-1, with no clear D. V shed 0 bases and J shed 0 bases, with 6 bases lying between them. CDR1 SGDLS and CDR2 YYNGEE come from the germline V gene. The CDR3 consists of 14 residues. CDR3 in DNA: TGTGCCAGCAGCGTAGGAGGGATGAACACTGAAGCTTTCTTT. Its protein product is CASSVGGMNTEAFF.

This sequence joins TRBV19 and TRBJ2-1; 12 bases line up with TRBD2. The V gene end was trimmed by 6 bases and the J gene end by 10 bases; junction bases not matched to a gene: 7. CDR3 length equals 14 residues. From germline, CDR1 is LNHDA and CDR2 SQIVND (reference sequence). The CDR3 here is CASRTSGSPTEQFF. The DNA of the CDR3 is TGTGCCAGTAGGACTAGCGGGAGCCCAACGGAGCAGTTCTTC.

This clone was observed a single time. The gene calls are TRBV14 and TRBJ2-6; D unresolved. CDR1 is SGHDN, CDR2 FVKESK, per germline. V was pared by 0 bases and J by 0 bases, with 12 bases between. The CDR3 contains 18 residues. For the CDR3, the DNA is TGTGCCAGCAGCCAAGATGTCAGGCCGCTCTCTGGGGCCAACGTCCTGACTTTC. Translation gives CASSQDVRPLSGANVLTF.

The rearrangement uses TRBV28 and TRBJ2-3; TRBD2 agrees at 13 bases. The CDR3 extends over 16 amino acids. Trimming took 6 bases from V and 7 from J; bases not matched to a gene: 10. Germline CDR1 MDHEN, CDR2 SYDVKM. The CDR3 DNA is TGTGCCAGCAGGCTGAGGGGACTAGCGGGACTGAATACGCAGTATTTT. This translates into CASRLRGLAGLNTQYF. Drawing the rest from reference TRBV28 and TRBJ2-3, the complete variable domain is DVKVTQSSRYLVKRTGEKVFLECVQDMDHENMFWYRQDPGLGLRLIYFSYDVKMKEKGDIPEGYSVSREKKERFSLILESASTNQTSMYLCASRLRGLAGLNTQYFGPGTRLTVL.

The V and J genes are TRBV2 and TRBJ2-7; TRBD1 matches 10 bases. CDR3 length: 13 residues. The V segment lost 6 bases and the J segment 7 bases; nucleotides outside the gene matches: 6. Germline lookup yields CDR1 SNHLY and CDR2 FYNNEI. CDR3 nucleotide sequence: TGTGCCAGCAGCCGGGACAGGGGTCGGGAGCAGTACTTC. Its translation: CASSRDRGREQYF.

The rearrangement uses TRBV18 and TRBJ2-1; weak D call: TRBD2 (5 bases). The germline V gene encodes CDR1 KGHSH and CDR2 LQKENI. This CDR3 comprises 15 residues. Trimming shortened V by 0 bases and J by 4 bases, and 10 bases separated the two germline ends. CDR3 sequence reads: CASSPPSRRYNEQFF. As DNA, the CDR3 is TGTGCCAGCTCACCACCGTCGAGGAGGTACAATGAGCAGTTCTTC.

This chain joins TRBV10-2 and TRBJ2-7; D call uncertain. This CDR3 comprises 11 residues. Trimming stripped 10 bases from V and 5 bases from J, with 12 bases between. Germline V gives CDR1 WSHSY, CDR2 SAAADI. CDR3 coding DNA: TGCGCCACCTCCCTTTCGAACGAGCAGTACTTC. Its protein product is CATSLSNEQYF.

In DNA, the CDR3 is TGTGCCAGCAGGGCAAACAGGGTAACTAATGAAAAACTGTTTTTT. Its translation: CASRANRVTNEKLFF. V gene TRBV6-1 combines with J gene TRBJ1-4; TRBD1 is a possible D gene (6 bases). The CDR3 consists of 15 residues. Germline values: CDR1 MNHNS, CDR2 SASEGT. With 6 bases removed from V and 1 base from J, the gap between germline ends came to 12 bases.

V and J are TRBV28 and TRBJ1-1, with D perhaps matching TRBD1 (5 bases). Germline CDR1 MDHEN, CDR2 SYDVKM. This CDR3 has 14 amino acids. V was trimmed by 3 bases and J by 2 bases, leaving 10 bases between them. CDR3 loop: CASSFPGANTEAFF. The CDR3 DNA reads TGTGCCAGCAGTTTTCCCGGGGCAAACACTGAAGCTTTCTTT.

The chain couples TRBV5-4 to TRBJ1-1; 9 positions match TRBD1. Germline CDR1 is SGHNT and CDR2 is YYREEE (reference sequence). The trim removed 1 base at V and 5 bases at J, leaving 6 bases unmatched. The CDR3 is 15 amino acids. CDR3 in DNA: TGTGCCAGCAGCTTGATCCGACAGGGGGGAACTGAAGCTTTCTTT. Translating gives CASSLIRQGGTEAFF.

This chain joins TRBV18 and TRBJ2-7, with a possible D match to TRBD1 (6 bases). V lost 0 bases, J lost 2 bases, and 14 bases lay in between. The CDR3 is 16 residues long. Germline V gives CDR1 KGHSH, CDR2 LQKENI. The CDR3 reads CASSPPGQPLPYEQYF. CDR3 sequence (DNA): TGTGCCAGCTCACCACCCGGACAGCCCCTACCCTACGAGCAGTACTTC.

The CDR3 sequence is CASTPGSSYNEQFF. The CDR3 nucleotides are TGTGCCAGCACGCCAGGGAGCTCCTACAATGAGCAGTTCTTC. This chain connects TRBV2 to TRBJ2-1; D tentatively reads TRBD1 or TRBD2 (5 bases each). CDR3 length equals 14 residues. The germline V and J ends were trimmed by 7 bases and 0 bases, with 10 bases remaining between them. Per germline, CDR1 SNHLY and CDR2 FYNNEI.